The rows below give T cell receptor beta chains drawn from one sample of a study of cytomegalovirus exposure and HLA in healthy donors. TCRdb's table, derived via immunoSEQ multiplex PCR, lists solely in-frame clones and lacks some. The sample includes around 90,000 clones, around 81% of them seen just once. The sequenced sample was PBMCs. These receptors were obtained from a man aged 25-45 years in good health and CMV-seronegative. Each CDR3 is given with its conserved first and last residue. Each record gives: D gene, J gene, clone size, V gene, CDR3 length, CDR3 protein, CDR3 DNA. A D gene is named only where the DNA matches it firmly. Clone size is not always given. Where it is, it says once, few, many or a class for expanded clones.

d_gene: .; j_gene: TRBJ1-4; abundance: .; v_gene: TRBV2; len: 15; CDR3aa: CASSGRQQTNEKLFF; CDR3nt: TGTGCCAGCAGTGGTCGACAGCAAACTAATGAAAAACTGTTTTTT
d_gene: TRBD2; j_gene: TRBJ2-5; abundance: once; v_gene: TRBV27; len: 16; CDR3aa: CASRQAWTSGGETQYF; CDR3nt: TGTGCCAGCAGGCAAGCCTGGACTAGCGGGGGAGAGACCCAGTACTTC
d_gene: .; j_gene: TRBJ1-2; abundance: few; v_gene: TRBV5-6; len: 14; CDR3aa: CASSSIPGTDGYTF; CDR3nt: TGTGCCAGCAGCAGTATACCGGGAACAGATGGCTACACCTTC
d_gene: .; j_gene: TRBJ1-5; abundance: few; v_gene: TRBV19; len: 15; CDR3aa: CASTPRSEHYQPQHF; CDR3nt: TGTGCCAGTACCCCAAGGAGCGAACATTATCAGCCCCAGCATTTT
d_gene: TRBD1; j_gene: TRBJ1-2; abundance: .; v_gene: TRBV27; len: 15; CDR3aa: CASSLSGRGINGYTF; CDR3nt: TGTGCCAGCAGTTTATCTGGCAGGGGGATCAATGGCTACACCTTC
d_gene: .; j_gene: TRBJ2-7; abundance: .; v_gene: TRBV6-6; len: 15; CDR3aa: CASSLPGALSYEQYF; CDR3nt: TGTGCCAGCAGCCTCCCAGGGGCTCTCTCCTACGAGCAGTACTTC
d_gene: .; j_gene: TRBJ2-3; abundance: .; v_gene: TRBV7-9; len: 15; CDR3aa: CASSFQQGAMNTQYF; CDR3nt: TGTGCCAGCAGCTTCCAACAGGGTGCAATGAATACGCAGTATTTT
d_gene: TRBD1; j_gene: TRBJ1-3; abundance: once; v_gene: TRBV5-1; len: 17; CDR3aa: CASSGTGTGEIGNTIYF; CDR3nt: TGCGCCAGCAGCGGAACCGGGACAGGGGAAATTGGAAACACCATATATTTT
d_gene: TRBD1; j_gene: TRBJ1-5; abundance: .; v_gene: TRBV7-2; len: 16; CDR3aa: CASSLGQTGTGGPQHF; CDR3nt: TGTGCCAGCAGCTTAGGTCAAACCGGGACAGGGGGGCCCCAGCATTTT
d_gene: TRBD2; j_gene: TRBJ2-1; abundance: .; v_gene: TRBV9; len: 17; CDR3aa: CASSLLAGEGSYNEQFF; CDR3nt: TGTGCCAGCAGCCTCCTAGCGGGGGAAGGTTCCTACAATGAGCAGTTCTTC
d_gene: .; j_gene: TRBJ2-5; abundance: .; v_gene: TRBV5-1; len: 14; CDR3aa: CASSLNPTGETQYF; CDR3nt: TGCGCCAGCAGCTTGAACCCTACGGGGGAGACCCAGTACTTC
d_gene: TRBD1; j_gene: TRBJ2-7; abundance: .; v_gene: TRBV5-6; len: 14; CDR3aa: CASSPQGIAYEQYF; CDR3nt: TGTGCCAGCAGTCCACAGGGGATTGCCTACGAGCAGTACTTC
d_gene: TRBD1; j_gene: TRBJ2-1; abundance: .; v_gene: TRBV10-3; len: 15; CDR3aa: CAIKIDRASYNEQFF; CDR3nt: TGTGCCATCAAAATAGACAGGGCCTCCTACAATGAGCAGTTCTTC
d_gene: TRBD1; j_gene: TRBJ1-3; abundance: .; v_gene: TRBV5-1; len: 16; CDR3aa: CASSLPDRGNGNTIYF; CDR3nt: TGCGCCAGCAGCTTACCCGACAGGGGTAACGGAAACACCATATATTTT
d_gene: .; j_gene: TRBJ1-6; abundance: .; v_gene: TRBV19; len: 16; CDR3aa: CASSISAGLYNSPLHF; CDR3nt: TGTGCCAGTAGTATATCAGCGGGACTCTATAATTCACCCCTCCACTTT
d_gene: .; j_gene: TRBJ1-5; abundance: .; v_gene: TRBV6-5; len: 13; CDR3aa: CASSVGVHQPQHF; CDR3nt: TGTGCCAGCAGTGTAGGGGTACATCAGCCCCAGCATTTT
d_gene: .; j_gene: TRBJ2-7; abundance: .; v_gene: TRBV7-9; len: 11; CDR3aa: CASSLHDEQYF; CDR3nt: TGTGCCAGCAGCTTACATGACGAGCAGTACTTC
d_gene: .; j_gene: TRBJ1-1; abundance: .; v_gene: TRBV14; len: 12; CDR3aa: CASSQVQGAAFF; CDR3nt: TGTGCCAGCAGCCAAGTTCAGGGTGCAGCTTTCTTT
d_gene: TRBD2; j_gene: TRBJ2-1; abundance: .; v_gene: TRBV7-9; len: 17; CDR3aa: CASSPHIAGGRYNEQFF; CDR3nt: TGTGCCAGCAGCCCCCACATAGCGGGGGGTCGGTACAATGAGCAGTTCTTC
d_gene: TRBD1; j_gene: TRBJ1-1; abundance: .; v_gene: TRBV10-3; len: 13; CDR3aa: CAIGQGAGTEAFF; CDR3nt: TGTGCCATCGGACAGGGGGCGGGCACTGAAGCTTTCTTT
d_gene: .; j_gene: TRBJ1-1; abundance: .; v_gene: TRBV5-4; len: 13; CDR3aa: CASSLDLNTEAFF; CDR3nt: TGTGCCAGCAGCTTGGACTTGAACACTGAAGCTTTCTTT
d_gene: TRBD1; j_gene: TRBJ2-7; abundance: .; v_gene: TRBV19; len: 13; CDR3aa: CASSMTGGYEQYF; CDR3nt: TGTGCCAGTAGTATGACAGGGGGGTACGAGCAGTACTTC
d_gene: TRBD1; j_gene: TRBJ1-2; abundance: .; v_gene: TRBV29-1; len: 14; CDR3aa: CSVEIGQGGYGYTF; CDR3nt: TGCAGCGTTGAGATCGGACAGGGGGGCTATGGCTACACCTTC
d_gene: .; j_gene: TRBJ2-1; abundance: .; v_gene: TRBV11-2; len: 15; CDR3aa: CASSLERTRSNEQFF; CDR3nt: TGTGCCAGCAGCTTAGAAAGGACTCGATCGAATGAGCAGTTCTTC
d_gene: TRBD1; j_gene: TRBJ1-1; abundance: .; v_gene: TRBV7-2; len: 18; CDR3aa: CASSFVGRTGGWNTEAFF; CDR3nt: TGTGCCAGCAGCTTCGTAGGGCGGACAGGGGGCTGGAACACTGAAGCTTTCTTT
d_gene: TRBD2; j_gene: TRBJ2-1; abundance: .; v_gene: TRBV9; len: 15; CDR3aa: CASSAGTSGLTEQFF; CDR3nt: TGTGCCAGCAGCGCCGGGACTAGCGGGTTGACCGAGCAGTTCTTC
d_gene: .; j_gene: TRBJ2-7; abundance: .; v_gene: TRBV19; len: 16; CDR3aa: CASSIDSQTGTYEQYF; CDR3nt: TGTGCCAGTAGTATAGATTCCCAGACAGGAACCTACGAGCAGTACTTC
d_gene: .; j_gene: TRBJ1-4; abundance: .; v_gene: TRBV19; len: 15; CDR3aa: CASSIQGGGNEKLFF; CDR3nt: TGTGCCAGTAGTATCCAGGGAGGAGGTAATGAAAAACTGTTTTTT
d_gene: .; j_gene: TRBJ1-1; abundance: few; v_gene: TRBV4-3; len: 13; CDR3aa: CASSARGITEAFF; CDR3nt: TGCGCCAGCAGCGCCCGGGGGATCACTGAAGCTTTCTTT
d_gene: TRBD1; j_gene: TRBJ2-7; abundance: .; v_gene: TRBV5-6; len: 15; CDR3aa: CASSSRDRASYEQYF; CDR3nt: TGTGCCAGCAGCTCCCGGGACAGGGCCTCCTACGAGCAGTACTTC
d_gene: TRBD2; j_gene: TRBJ2-1; abundance: .; v_gene: TRBV5-4; len: 15; CDR3aa: CASSFRGRFVDEQFF; CDR3nt: TGTGCCAGCAGCTTTCGCGGGAGGTTCGTTGATGAGCAGTTCTTC
d_gene: .; j_gene: TRBJ2-5; abundance: .; v_gene: TRBV6-1; len: 21; CDR3aa: CASSEVFFVGQMKSSQETQYF; CDR3nt: TGTGCCAGCAGTGAAGTTTTTTTTGTGGGGCAGATGAAGTCCTCTCAAGAGACCCAGTACTTC
d_gene: .; j_gene: TRBJ1-2; abundance: .; v_gene: TRBV7-2; len: 13; CDR3aa: CASSLDAGYGYTF; CDR3nt: TGTGCCAGCAGCTTAGATGCCGGGTATGGCTACACCTTC
d_gene: .; j_gene: TRBJ1-5; abundance: .; v_gene: TRBV19; len: 15; CDR3aa: CASSITRGQVGPQHF; CDR3nt: TGTGCCAGTAGTATTACCAGGGGCCAGGTTGGGCCCCAGCATTTT
d_gene: .; j_gene: TRBJ1-1; abundance: .; v_gene: TRBV27; len: 14; CDR3aa: CASRTTWERLEAFF; CDR3nt: TGTGCCAGCAGGACGACGTGGGAACGACTAGAAGCTTTCTTT
d_gene: .; j_gene: TRBJ1-5; abundance: .; v_gene: TRBV6-1; len: 15; CDR3aa: CASRPTGYSNQPQHF; CDR3nt: TGTGCCAGCAGACCAACAGGGTATAGCAATCAGCCCCAGCATTTT
d_gene: .; j_gene: TRBJ1-1; abundance: .; v_gene: TRBV18; len: 14; CDR3aa: CASSPGELSTEAFF; CDR3nt: TGTGCCAGCTCCCCAGGGGAGTTGAGCACTGAAGCTTTCTTT
d_gene: TRBD1; j_gene: TRBJ2-7; abundance: .; v_gene: TRBV7-6; len: 14; CDR3aa: CASSSSGTGVLEYF; CDR3nt: TGTGCCAGCAGCTCCTCCGGGACAGGGGTTTTGGAGTACTTC
d_gene: .; j_gene: TRBJ1-1; abundance: .; v_gene: TRBV6-1; len: 16; CDR3aa: CASSDIDRFSNTEAFF; CDR3nt: TGTGCCAGCAGTGATATAGACAGGTTTTCGAACACTGAAGCTTTCTTT
d_gene: TRBD1; j_gene: TRBJ1-3; abundance: .; v_gene: TRBV27; len: 15; CDR3aa: CASSPGTGGGNTIYF; CDR3nt: TGTGCCAGCAGTCCCGGGACAGGGGGAGGAAACACCATATATTTT
d_gene: TRBD1; j_gene: TRBJ2-2; abundance: .; v_gene: TRBV7-3; len: 15; CDR3aa: CASSDGQVNTGELFF; CDR3nt: TGTGCCAGCAGCGATGGACAGGTGAACACCGGGGAGCTGTTTTTT
d_gene: .; j_gene: TRBJ1-3; abundance: .; v_gene: TRBV9; len: 14; CDR3aa: CASSVEGYGNTIYF; CDR3nt: TGTGCCAGCAGCGTAGAGGGGTACGGAAACACCATATATTTT
d_gene: .; j_gene: TRBJ1-2; abundance: .; v_gene: TRBV2; len: 14; CDR3aa: CASSGDQGGYGYTF; CDR3nt: TGTGCCAGCAGCGGGGATCAGGGAGGCTATGGCTACACCTTC
d_gene: TRBD1; j_gene: TRBJ1-1; abundance: .; v_gene: TRBV18; len: 12; CDR3aa: CASSLDRRLTFF; CDR3nt: TGTGCCAGCTCATTGGACAGGCGGTTAACTTTCTTT
d_gene: .; j_gene: TRBJ2-1; abundance: .; v_gene: TRBV5-6; len: 13; CDR3aa: CASSLEQYNEQFF; CDR3nt: TGTGCCAGCAGCTTGGAACAGTACAATGAGCAGTTCTTC
d_gene: TRBD2; j_gene: TRBJ2-1; abundance: .; v_gene: TRBV6-5; len: 15; CDR3aa: CASSYSRTSGAGQFF; CDR3nt: TGTGCCAGCAGTTATTCCCGGACTAGCGGGGCTGGGCAGTTCTTC
d_gene: .; j_gene: TRBJ2-5; abundance: .; v_gene: TRBV4-1; len: 15; CDR3aa: CASSQGTRVSETQYF; CDR3nt: TGCGCCAGCAGCCAGGGAACCAGGGTATCCGAGACCCAGTACTTC
d_gene: .; j_gene: TRBJ2-4; abundance: .; v_gene: TRBV11-2; len: 13; CDR3aa: CASSLVLMDIQYF; CDR3nt: TGTGCCAGCAGCTTAGTACTAATGGACATTCAGTACTTC
d_gene: .; j_gene: TRBJ2-1; abundance: .; v_gene: TRBV7-8; len: 16; CDR3aa: CASRGGGTSSYNEQFF; CDR3nt: TGTGCCAGCAGAGGGGGTGGGACAAGCTCCTACAATGAGCAGTTCTTC
d_gene: TRBD1; j_gene: TRBJ2-7; abundance: .; v_gene: TRBV4-3; len: 18; CDR3aa: CASSQVGLSGGQSYEQYF; CDR3nt: TGCGCCAGCAGCCAGGTGGGCCTATCAGGGGGCCAGTCCTACGAGCAGTACTTC